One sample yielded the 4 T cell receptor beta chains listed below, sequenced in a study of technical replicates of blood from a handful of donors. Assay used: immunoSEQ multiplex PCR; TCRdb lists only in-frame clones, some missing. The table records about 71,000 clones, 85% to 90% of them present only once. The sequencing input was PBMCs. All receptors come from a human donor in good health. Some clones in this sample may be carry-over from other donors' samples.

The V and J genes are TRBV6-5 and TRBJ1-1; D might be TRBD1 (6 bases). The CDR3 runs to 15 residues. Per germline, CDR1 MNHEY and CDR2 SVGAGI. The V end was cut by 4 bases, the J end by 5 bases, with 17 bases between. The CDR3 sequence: CASSWAGQKRTEAFF. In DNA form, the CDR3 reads TGTGCCAGCAGTTGGGCTGGACAGAAGAGGACTGAAGCTTTCTTT.

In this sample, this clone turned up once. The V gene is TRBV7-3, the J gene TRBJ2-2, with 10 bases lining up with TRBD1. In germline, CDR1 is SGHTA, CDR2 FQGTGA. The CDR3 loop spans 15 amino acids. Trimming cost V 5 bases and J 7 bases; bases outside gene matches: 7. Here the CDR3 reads CASSQDRGRGGELFF. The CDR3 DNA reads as TGTGCCAGCAGCCAAGACAGGGGGCGTGGCGGGGAGCTGTTTTTT.

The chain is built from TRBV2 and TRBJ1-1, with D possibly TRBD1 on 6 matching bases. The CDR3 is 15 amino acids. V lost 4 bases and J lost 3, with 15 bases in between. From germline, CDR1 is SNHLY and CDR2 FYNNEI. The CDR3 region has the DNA TGTGCCAGCAGTGTGACAGGCGACCCGGACACTGAAGCTTTCTTT. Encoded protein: CASSVTGDPDTEAFF.

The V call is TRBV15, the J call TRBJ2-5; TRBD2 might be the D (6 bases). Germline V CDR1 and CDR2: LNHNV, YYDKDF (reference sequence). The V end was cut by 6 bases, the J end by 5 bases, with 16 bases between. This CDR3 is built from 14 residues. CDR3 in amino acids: CATRAGLNAETQYF. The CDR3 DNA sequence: TGTGCCACCAGGGCCGGACTAAACGCGGAGACCCAGTACTTC.